This is a list of T cell receptor beta chains from one sample in a study of early T cells in non-severe SARS-CoV-2 infection. MiXCR was run by TCRdb on the 5' RACE reads, yielding one entry per CDR3 protein. The sample holds 81,000 or so distinct CDR3 sequences, around 12% seen once. The sequenced sample was whole blood. The origin of the receptors is an adult who was a healthcare worker with PCR-confirmed SARS-CoV-2 infection or an uninfected control (not recorded which). The CDR3 runs from the conserved cysteine through the conserved F or W. A D gene is named only where the DNA matches it firmly. Only part of the rows carry a size: once, few, many, or a class if the clone is expanded.

j_gene | len | abundance | d_gene | v_gene | CDR3nt | CDR3aa
TRBJ2-7 | 16 | many | TRBD2 | TRBV14 | TGTGCCAGCAGCCGGCCGGGACTAGCGGACCGCGGGGAGCAGTACTTC | CASSRPGLADRGEQYF
TRBJ2-1 | 13 | few | TRBD1 | TRBV2 | TGTGCCAGCGATGGACAGGGCTACAATGAGCAGTTCTTC | CASDGQGYNEQFF
TRBJ2-2 | 15 | NA | TRBD2 | TRBV19 | TGTGCCAGTAGTATAGGAGCGGGAGTCACCGGGGAGCTGTTTTTT | CASSIGAGVTGELFF
TRBJ2-7 | 15 | few | NA | TRBV3-1 | TGTGCCAGCAGCCCGGGGGGCAAGGGGCCCTACGAGCAGTACTTC | CASSPGGKGPYEQYF
TRBJ2-7 | 15 | many | TRBD1 | TRBV18 | TGTGCCAGCTCACCACGTGGACAGGACGAAGGAGAGCAGTACTTC | CASSPRGQDEGEQYF
TRBJ2-1 | 14 | NA | NA | TRBV20-1 | TGCAGTTGGCCGGGTAGCGCATCCTACAATGAGCAGTTCTTC | CSWPGSASYNEQFF
TRBJ2-1 | 15 | NA | NA | TRBV6-5 | TGTGCCAGCAGAAGAAGACAGGTTGGGTCCAATGAGCAGTTCTTC | CASRRRQVGSNEQFF
TRBJ2-2 | 15 | few | TRBD2 | TRBV20-1 | TGCAGTGCTCGTGATAGCGGGAGGGTCACCGGGGAGCTGTTTTTT | CSARDSGRVTGELFF
TRBJ1-2 | 14 | NA | TRBD1 | TRBV10-2 | TGCGCCAGCAGCCTGACAGGGGAGGAAGATGGCTACACCTTC | CASSLTGEEDGYTF
TRBJ2-1 | 13 | many | NA | TRBV15 | TGTGCCACCAGCAAGCCCGCAGGATACGAGCAGTTCTTC | CATSKPAGYEQFF
TRBJ2-2 | 12 | few | NA | TRBV28 | TGTGCCGCGGGTCTCAGCACCGGGGAGCTGTTTTTT | CAAGLSTGELFF
TRBJ2-1 | 13 | NA | NA | TRBV5-5 | TGTGCCAGCAGCTTGGAATACGTCAATGAGCAGTTCTTC | CASSLEYVNEQFF
TRBJ2-1 | 15 | many | NA | TRBV7-9 | TGTGCCAGCAGCCTAGAAGGGGAACTCTACAATGAGCAGTTCTTC | CASSLEGELYNEQFF
TRBJ1-3 | 15 | NA | NA | TRBV6-6 | TGTGCCAGCACCTCAAGGGGGGTTTCTGGAAACACCATATATTTT | CASTSRGVSGNTIYF
TRBJ2-3 | 15 | many | TRBD1 | TRBV19 | TGTGCCAGTAGTATAGTGGGGACAGCCACAGATACGCAGTATTTT | CASSIVGTATDTQYF
TRBJ2-6 | 17 | NA | NA | TRBV18 | TGTGCCAGCTCACCACCTACCACTGTATCTGGGGCCAACGTCCTGACTTTC | CASSPPTTVSGANVLTF
TRBJ2-1 | 13 | many | NA | TRBV12-3/TRBV12-4 | TGTGCCAGCAGTCAACTCGAGGGACTCCAGCAGTTCTTC | CASSQLEGLQQFF
TRBJ2-3 | 18 | few | TRBD2 | TRBV7-7 | TGTGCCAGCAGTCGGACGCATAGCGGGAGGGCCGGTACAGATACGCAGTATTTT | CASSRTHSGRAGTDTQYF
TRBJ2-2 | 15 | few | NA | TRBV28 | TGTGCCAGCGCCTTCACGGGGGCGAAGGCCGGGGAGCTGTTTTTT | CASAFTGAKAGELFF
TRBJ2-5 | 14 | NA | NA | TRBV28 | TGTGCCAGCAGTTTATCCCCAGTCCAAGAGACCCAGTACTTC | CASSLSPVQETQYF
TRBJ2-2 | 15 | few | NA | TRBV28 | TGTGCCAGCAGCCCCCATAGGATAAACACCGGGGAGCTGTTTTTT | CASSPHRINTGELFF
TRBJ2-1 | 15 | NA | NA | TRBV12-3/TRBV12-4 | TGTGCCAGCAGTTTAAGTTCGCTAGGGGATAATGAGCAGTTCTTC | CASSLSSLGDNEQFF
TRBJ2-7 | 13 | NA | NA | TRBV27 | TGTGCCAGCAGAGGCGGGACGTTATACGAGCAGTACTTC | CASRGGTLYEQYF
TRBJ2-7 | 16 | many | NA | TRBV11-3 | TGTGCCAGCAGCCCACGCGGGAAAGGGGATCTCTACGAGCAGTACTTC | CASSPRGKGDLYEQYF
TRBJ2-1 | 13 | many | NA | TRBV7-9 | TGTGCCAGCAGCTTAAAGGAAGGGCTGGGGCAGTTCTTC | CASSLKEGLGQFF
TRBJ1-1 | 12 | many | NA | TRBV12-3/TRBV12-4 | TGTGCCAGCAGCTTACTACAGACTGAAGCTTTCTTT | CASSLLQTEAFF
TRBJ2-5 | 14 | NA | NA | TRBV11-2 | TGTGCCAGCAGCTTTTGGGACACTCAAGAGACCCAGTACTTC | CASSFWDTQETQYF
TRBJ2-2 | 13 | NA | NA | TRBV5-1 | TGCGCCAGCAGCTTGCAAGCCGCCGGGGAGCTGTTTTTT | CASSLQAAGELFF
TRBJ2-3 | 15 | few | NA | TRBV6-1 | TGTGCCAGCAGTGTATGGGGTCCTAGCACAGATACGCAGTATTTT | CASSVWGPSTDTQYF
TRBJ2-1 | 17 | NA | TRBD2 | TRBV27 | TGTGCCAGCAGCCCGCTCTCTAGCGGGAGGGCCGCTGATGAGCAGTTCTTC | CASSPLSSGRAADEQFF
TRBJ2-1 | 14 | many | TRBD2 | TRBV29-1 | TGCAGCGCTCGCGTGGCGGGAGGTACCAATGAGCAGTTCTTC | CSARVAGGTNEQFF